This TCR beta chain emerged from a study of identifying expanded T cells in peripheral blood. In its sample, this clone was seen once. Its antigen is unidentified. Healthy donors had no documented immune events, such as infections, while sampled. The table came from immunoSEQ multiplex PCR; TCRdb's copy has only in-frame clones and leaves some out. Among about 94,000 clones, roughly 88% were seen once, and the ten largest hold approximately 5%. Points from the study as a whole: Two-week clone count variance significantly increased as total template count grew. Over about two and four weeks, about 15 and 19 clones changed, versus more than 1 between replicates.

The CDR3 covers 17 residues. The V gene lost 4 bases and the J gene lost 0 bases, with 17 bases spanning the gap. From germline, CDR1 is SGHDT and CDR2 YYEEEE. The chain couples TRBV5-6 to TRBJ2-1, with D hard to call. Sample: blood. The receptor was isolated from a person aged 18 to 75 in good health. The CDR3 reads CASSTLWSGSSYNEQFF. For the CDR3, the DNA is TGTGCCAGCAGCACACTCTGGTCAGGTAGCTCCTACAATGAGCAGTTCTTC.